This TCR beta chain originates from a study of cytomegalovirus exposure and HLA in healthy donors (dated by TCRdb to 2016 to 2017). About the study as a whole: According to a later analysis, one platform produced both the roughly 120 validation repertoires and the 666 repertoires of the first cohort. The study combined high-throughput TCR immunosequencing, statistical association of individual TCRs with disease status, and machine learning to predict cytomegalovirus infection status. In addition to the first cohort of several hundred subjects, a separate validation cohort of approximately 130 different subjects was used. The study aimed to test whether cataloging public T cell receptors could reveal signatures of past pathogen exposure.

The library relied on the immunoSEQ multiplex PCR assay. As for the authors' bioinformatics: A statistical classification framework was built for diagnosing cytomegalovirus status from the catalog of TCR beta chain sequences. Here the immuneACCESS table is served through TCRdb, limited to in-frame sequences with V and J called. Missing clones are a known gap in these copies; in checked studies unresolved V genes cover under half, and the rest lacks a known reason. Clone size and the V and J calls come from that table; the DNA yielded D and trimming. The sample table contains about 300,000 clones; only one count was recorded for around 87% of them. Together, the top ten hold approximately 0.88% of the sample. Notes on this clone: Its antigen remains undetermined. One base away there is no much larger clone; base qualities are not given.

Separate from the approximately 670-subject first cohort, the validation cohort of 90 to 150 subjects was the group to which the donors belonged. The paper's findings and limits, for the study overall: A few of the identified cytomegalovirus-associated TCR beta chains were confirmed in vitro to be specific for cytomegalovirus antigens. It was suggested by the authors that the approach could potentially be generalized to other disease states and immunological phenotypes. Of the cluster scores, around 95% were above 0 in a later analysis, which found that TCRs clustered in the first cohort also tended to co-occur in the approximately 130 validation repertoires. The classifier was reported to diagnose cytomegalovirus status with high specificity and sensitivity in both the original and validation cohorts. Across donors, most TCR sequences were observed very rarely, whereas some public TCRs were present in many individuals. All 120 or so repertoires were used to score co-occurrence in the validation cohort in a later analysis, because that analysis had no HLA typing for the cohort. The study listed approximately 150 TCR beta chains as associated with cytomegalovirus.

The CDR3 spans 15 residues, from the cysteine through the phenylalanine. This entry keeps only the CDR3 DNA: 45 bases, framed from base 1. The V end loses 7 bases and the J end loses 6 bases, and a stretch of 19 bases separates them. According to the germline V gene, CDR1 reads LGHNT and CDR2 reads FRNRAP. The sequence joins TRBV12-5 to TRBJ2-1, and the D gene may be TRBD2, 6 bases matching. The receptor comes from a woman under 30 in good health and CMV-seronegative. Sequenced sample: PBMCs. The DNA is as follows: TGTGCTAGTGCCCCTGGGGCGGGAATCGGCAATGAGCAGTTCTTC. This sequence encodes CASAPGAGIGNEQFF.